This is a list of T cell receptor beta chains from one sample in a study of radiotherapy plus CTLA-4 blockade in lung cancer. Produced via immunoSEQ multiplex PCR; TCRdb's table is partial and in-frame only. The table lists roughly 97,000 clones, 65% to 75% of them singletons. This specimen consisted of peripheral blood, obtained from a patient treated with radiotherapy plus ipilimumab. The receptors come from a human donor with non-small cell lung cancer who had a partial response to radiotherapy plus ipilimumab. Some clones in this sample may be carry-over from other donors' samples. Both conserved end residues are trimmed from each CDR3. A D gene is named only where the DNA matches it firmly.

j_gene,v_gene,d_gene,CDR3aa
TRBJ2-7,TRBV5-4,TRBD2,ASSLASAGGHEQY
TRBJ1-5,TRBV2,TRBD1,ASTTQGSRQPQH
TRBJ2-1,TRBV25-1,TRBD2,ASSSQRLANEQF
TRBJ1-1,TRBV28,TRBD1,ASSLLGQGAEENTEAF
TRBJ2-7,TRBV11-2,.,ASSLVPGAYEQY
TRBJ2-2,TRBV28,TRBD2,ASTLAGLTGELF
TRBJ1-6,TRBV7-2,.,ASSFLVNSPLH
TRBJ1-3,TRBV6-4,.,ARIEGVLAIGNTIY
TRBJ2-5,TRBV9,.,ASSVQSGSETQY
TRBJ1-4,TRBV28,TRBD1,ASSSLQGAAEKLF
TRBJ2-7,TRBV5-1,.,ASSDSGSTYEQY
TRBJ2-1,TRBV19,.,ASSIGALINEQF
TRBJ1-4,TRBV19,TRBD1,ASSPTGLSLGLF
TRBJ2-3,TRBV29-1,.,SVTGRLGTDTQY
TRBJ2-1,TRBV7-5,.,VRKTKGTSGDNEQF
TRBJ2-5,TRBV5-1,TRBD2,ASSLASGGSKTQY
TRBJ2-1,TRBV6-1,TRBD1,ASRDGTGSSNEQF
TRBJ2-7,TRBV7-6,.,ASSLIPGGGRSHEQY
TRBJ2-5,TRBV2,.,ASSGVSSGETQY
TRBJ2-7,TRBV3-2,.,ASSVKRA
TRBJ2-1,TRBV4-2,TRBD2,ASSLSSGGVYNEQF
TRBJ2-7,TRBV7-9,.,ASRLFDSPSIS
TRBJ1-4,TRBV6-5,.,ASSYSGLQKLF
TRBJ2-5,TRBV20-1,.,SALRVSEQY
TRBJ1-5,TRBV19,TRBD1,ASSQGVDQPQH
TRBJ2-1,TRBV11-2,.,ASSSTSSSYNEQF
TRBJ1-4,TRBV6-5,.,ASSTLQGGEKLF
TRBJ1-5,TRBV14,.,ASSQGPGHQPQH
TRBJ2-1,TRBV5-4,TRBD2,ASSPTSGSGNEQF